This is a list of T cell receptor beta chains from one sample in a study of OX40 agonist ivuxolimab in advanced cancers. Assay: immunoSEQ multiplex PCR; the TCRdb copy retains only in-frame clones and omits some. The sample contains tens of thousands of clones, about 83% of which appear only once. Sequenced material: CD4+ or CD8+ T cells sorted from blood, taken in a trial of the OX40 agonist ivuxolimab. All receptors come from an adult with an advanced solid tumor such as melanoma, head and neck, liver or kidney cancer. The CDR3 runs from the conserved cysteine through the conserved F or W. A D gene is named only where the DNA matches it firmly. A clone size is listed for some rows: how often the clone was seen (once, few, many), or a class if it is expanded.

j_call v_call d_call clone_size cdr3_nt cdr3_aa
TRBJ2-5 TRBV7-7 . . TGTGCTAGCAGCTTAGGAGTAGGCTTCTTGGAGACCCAGTACTTC CASSLGVGFLETQYF
TRBJ1-5 TRBV9 . . TGTGCCAGCAGCGTAGTCGGGGATGGAAGTCAGCCCCAGCATTTT CASSVVGDGSQPQHF
TRBJ1-5 TRBV9 . . TGTGCCAGCAGCCCATCCGGACAGAGCAATCAGCCCCAGCATTTT CASSPSGQSNQPQHF
TRBJ2-5 TRBV11-3 TRBD2 once TGTGCCAGCAGCCCGACTAGCGGGAGTGGGGAAGAGACCCAGTACTTC CASSPTSGSGEETQYF
TRBJ2-2 TRBV27 . . TGTGCCAGCAGTTTATTGCAGGGAACAGGGACCGGGGAGCTGTTTTTT CASSLLQGTGTGELFF
TRBJ2-7 TRBV19 TRBD1 . TGTGCCAGTAGTATGGGGACAGTCCTCGAGCAGTACTTC CASSMGTVLEQYF
TRBJ2-2 TRBV11-3 TRBD2 . TGTGCCAGCAGCTTTGGGACTAGCCGGGGGGAGCTGTTTTTT CASSFGTSRGELFF
TRBJ2-7 TRBV19 . . TGTGCCAGTACCCCAGGAGACTCCCACTACGAGCAGTACTTC CASTPGDSHYEQYF
TRBJ2-7 TRBV4-1 . . TGCGCCAGCAGCCAAGATCAGGGCAGGGTCGACCACGAGCAGTACTTC CASSQDQGRVDHEQYF
TRBJ1-6 TRBV11-2 . . TGTGCCAGCAGCTCCTCTACGGACTTTTCACCCCTCCACTTT CASSSSTDFSPLHF
TRBJ1-1 TRBV29-1 . . TGCAGCGTTGATAAGGAGGGAATGAACACTGAAGCTTTCTTT CSVDKEGMNTEAFF
TRBJ1-6 TRBV7-8 TRBD1 few TGTGCCAGCAGCCCTACAGGGGGCCACTCACCCCTCCACTTT CASSPTGGHSPLHF
TRBJ2-1 TRBV7-3 TRBD1 . TGTGCCAGCAGCTTAACCCGGGACAGCTACAATGAGCAGTTCTTC CASSLTRDSYNEQFF
TRBJ2-7 TRBV18 . once TGTGCCAGCTCACCAATGACAAGCACCTACGAGCAGTACTTC CASSPMTSTYEQYF
TRBJ2-5 TRBV6-1 . . TGTGCCAGCAGTTTCCTTTGGGAGACCCAGTACTTC CASSFLWETQYF
TRBJ2-6 TRBV14 TRBD1 . TGTGCCAGCCCCCGGGACAGGGGGTTAACTGGGGCCAACGTCCTGACTTTC CASPRDRGLTGANVLTF
TRBJ2-7 TRBV5-1 TRBD1 . TGCGCCAGCAGCTTTCAGCCAGGGGGTTACGAGCAGTACTTC CASSFQPGGYEQYF